This T cell receptor (beta chain) was recorded in a study of a mutant IDH1 vaccine in newly diagnosed glioma. V was pared by 5 bases and J by 1 base, with 8 bases between. CDR1 is LNHDA and CDR2 is SQIVND in the germline V gene (reference sequence). The CDR3 is made up of 13 amino acids. Time point denoted: week 35, safety follow-up. It was 300 ug of mutant IDH1 20-mer peptide that made up each vaccine dose, given with topical imiquimod. This clone was detected only once. As yet, its antigen is unknown. The data were produced by immunoSEQ multiplex PCR, yet TCRdb's version contains in-frame clones alone and is incomplete. The sample includes about 64,000 clones, roughly four fifths of them seen just once.

Sequencing used PBMCs, obtained from a glioma patient whose treatment included an IDH1 peptide vaccine. The chain links TRBV19 to TRBJ2-5; D not certain. The TCR was taken from a middle-aged man with glioma. The CDR3 region is CASSLQSQETQYF. In DNA, the CDR3 is TGTGCCAGTAGTTTGCAGTCCCAAGAGACCCAGTACTTC.